These 6 T cell receptor beta chains were all obtained from the same sample, sequenced in a study of blood T cell repertoires in COVID-19. TCRdb's copy holds only in-frame clones and misses some; the assay was immunoSEQ multiplex PCR. Here the sample spans 35,000 to 45,000 clones, approximately 90% being singletons. What was sequenced was peripheral blood. The source of these receptors is a human donor in a cohort sampled during active COVID-19.

The V and J genes are TRBV12-5 and TRBJ1-5, with D maybe TRBD1 (6 bases). Trimming took 6 bases from V and 2 from J, leaving 14 bases between them. Germline V gene sequence: CDR1 LGHNT, CDR2 FRNRAP. The CDR3 sequence is 15 residues long. The CDR3 nucleotides read TGTGCTAGTGGCCCCCCCCAGGGGCGCAATCAGCCCCAGCATTTT. This gives the protein CASGPPQGRNQPQHF.

V and J are TRBV3-1 (or the pseudogene TRBV3-2) and TRBJ1-6, with D possibly matching TRBD1 (6 bases). The V and J ends lost 2 bases and 10 bases respectively, with 15 bases between them. The CDR3 spans 15 residues. Looked up from germline, CDR1 is LGHDT and CDR2 is YNNKEL (reference sequence). The CDR3 is CASSQRGGEGSPLHF. The CDR3 DNA sequence: TGTGCCAGCAGCCAAAGGGGGGGCGAAGGGTCACCCCTCCACTTT.

The chain uses TRBV21-1 and TRBJ2-7; the table assigns TRBD1, which was not confirmed against the DNA. TRBV21-1 is a known pseudogene. This CDR3 has 15 amino acids. The CDR3 DNA reads TGTGCCAGCAGCGGGACAGGGCCGAACTCCTACGAGCAGTACTTC. This translates into CASSGTGPNSYEQYF.

The chain is built from TRBV27 and TRBJ1-4; a possible D gene is TRBD1 (6 bases). The CDR3 has 15 residues. The germline CDR1 and CDR2 sequences are MNHEY and SMNVEV (reference sequence). Trimming removed 0 bases from V and 4 bases from J, with 9 bases in between. The CDR3 nucleotides are TGTGCCAGCAGTTTATCTGCAGGGGTTAATGAAAAACTGTTTTTT. Its translation is CASSLSAGVNEKLFF.

Remarks on this clone: The junction differs from germline at one of its ends, possibly a read error. The rearrangement joins TRBV7-7 to TRBJ1-5; 7 bases map to TRBD1. Germline V gene lookup returns CDR1 SSHAT and CDR2 FNYEAQ (reference sequence). This CDR3 is built from 14 residues. In DNA form, the CDR3 reads TGTGCTAGCAGCTTAGGGCAGGGGGGTCAGCCCCAGCATTTT. Its protein is CASSLGQGGQPQHF.

The V call is TRBV4-1, the J call TRBJ1-1; no clear D. CDR3 length: 16 residues. From germline, CDR1 is MGHRA and CDR2 YSYEKL. V lost 0 bases and J 0 bases, leaving 11 bases between the germline ends. CDR3 DNA: TGCGCCAGCAGCCAAGATATCGTGGCTTTGAACACTGAAGCTTTCTTT. This sequence encodes CASSQDIVALNTEAFF.